The source of this TCR beta chain is a study of T cells after posttransplantation cyclophosphamide. The study's findings and limits: Later post-transplant blood repertoires were often dominated by donor CD8+ memory clones.

Trimming removed 2 bases from V and 2 bases from J, with 12 bases in between. CDR1 and CDR2 (germline): SGHVS, FQNEAQ. The CDR3 runs to 15 residues. For this clone: Its antigen is undetermined.

Busulfan-fludarabine conditioning, marrow transplant, and cyclophosphamide on days +3 and +4 were administered. Clones were read by immunoSEQ multiplex PCR, and TCRdb kept only the in-frame ones, dropping some. The sample holds around 22,000 clones, 86% seen once. This clonotype was obtained from a female patient between 30 and 45 years old who received an allogeneic stem cell transplant from an unrelated donor, was CMV-positive, and had no GVHD. Some T cells may be supplied by the graft donor. This material consisted of PBMCs, taken after allogeneic stem cell transplant with posttransplant cyclophosphamide. The V and J genes are TRBV7-8 and TRBJ2-5; D possibly corresponds to TRBD1 (5 bases). The CDR3 sequence: CASSLRWQGQETQYF. In nucleotides, the CDR3 is TGTGCCAGCAGCTTAAGGTGGCAGGGACAAGAGACCCAGTACTTC.